Below are 26 T cell receptor beta chains sequenced from a single sample in a study of T cells in Graves' hyperthyroidism and ophthalmopathy. TCR beta CDR3 sequences were amplified from RNA transcripts. First-round RT-PCR of the TCR CDR3 relied on the HTBI primer set. TCRdb re-called the multiplex PCR reads with MiXCR, one entry per CDR3 protein. The sample carries fewer than 700,000 distinct CDR3 sequences, 15% to 20% recorded once. The source material was blood. The receptors here all came from a woman between 25 and 40 years old with Graves' hyperthyroidism.

This clonotype was counted only a few times. The rearrangement joins TRBV6-6 to TRBJ2-1; D uncertain. Deletions cut 0 bases from V and 6 bases from J, with 12 bases between. Looked up from germline, CDR1 is MNHNY and CDR2 is SVGAGI (reference sequence). This CDR3 contains 15 residues. The CDR3 DNA sequence: TGTGCCAGCAGTTACTCGCCGGGTTTGGTCAATGAGCAGTTCTTC. Its translation: CASSYSPGLVNEQFF.

This chain joins TRBV6-1 and TRBJ1-6, with 7 bases lining up with TRBD1. The V and J ends lost 6 bases and 5 bases, in that order; junction bases with no gene match: 4. There are 14 residues in the CDR3. CDR1 MNHNS and CDR2 SASEGT come from the germline V gene. This CDR3 reads CASSYRGNNSPLHF. CDR3 nucleotides: TGTGCCAGCAGCTACAGGGGTAATAATTCACCCCTCCACTTT.

The chain couples TRBV4-1 to TRBJ2-7; 8 bases line up with TRBD1. V lost 3 bases and J lost 4; bases outside the gene matches: 5. CDR1 is MGHRA and CDR2 is YSYEKL in the germline V gene. The CDR3 has 14 residues. The CDR3 here is CASSHRWTGYEQYF. Here the CDR3 DNA reads TGCGCCAGCAGCCACCGATGGACAGGGTACGAGCAGTACTTC.

This clonotype was observed a handful of times. The chain links TRBV20-1 to TRBJ2-5, with no clear D. Germline loops: CDR1 DFQATT, CDR2 SNEGSKA (reference sequence). The V end was cut by 0 bases, the J end by 2 bases, with 10 bases between. The CDR3 totals 14 residues. CDR3 coding DNA: TGCAGTGCTAGAGATGTGGGGAAACAAGAGACCCAGTACTTC. The encoded protein is CSARDVGKQETQYF.

This clonotype has ten or more counts. The chain uses TRBV28 and TRBJ2-1; no definite D call. The V end lost 4 bases, the J end lost 5 bases, and 9 bases lay between the germline ends. CDR3 length equals 13 residues. Germline V gene lookup returns CDR1 MDHEN and CDR2 SYDVKM. This CDR3 reads CASSSPPNNEQFF. DNA of the CDR3: TGTGCCAGCAGTTCCCCCCCTAACAATGAGCAGTTCTTC.

This clonotype was counted many times. The rearrangement joins TRBV28 to TRBJ2-7, with 10 bases matching TRBD1. In germline, CDR1 is MDHEN, CDR2 SYDVKM. CDR3 size: 14 residues. The junction had 5 bases not matched to a gene; V was cut back by 5 bases and J by 4 bases. The DNA for the CDR3 is TGTGCCAGCAGTCTGGGACAGGGGACATACGAGCAGTACTTC. Translation: CASSLGQGTYEQYF.

V and J are TRBV19 and TRBJ1-5, with 8 bases that match TRBD1. Trimming at V came to 7 bases and at J to 3 bases, leaving 8 bases not matched to a gene. Per the germline V gene, CDR1 is LNHDA and CDR2 is SQIVND (reference sequence). This CDR3 has 15 residues. The CDR3 DNA reads TGTGCCAGTACGGGACAGGCCCTCCTCAATCAGCCCCAGCATTTT. The encoded protein is CASTGQALLNQPQHF.

This clonotype was found many times. This chain uses TRBV3-1 with TRBJ2-1; a possible D gene is TRBD2 (6 bases). Germline V gives CDR1 LGHDT, CDR2 YNNKEL (reference sequence). This CDR3 spans 16 amino acids. V was pared by 4 bases and J by 5 bases, with 18 bases between. In DNA form, the CDR3 reads TGTGCCAGCAGCCCCGGCAGGCGGGATGGAAACAATGAGCAGTTCTTC. Its translation: CASSPGRRDGNNEQFF.

This clonotype was seen ten or more times. The chain is built from TRBV5-1 and TRBJ1-1; TRBD1 might be the D (6 bases). CDR1 and CDR2 from the germline V gene are SGHRS and YFSETQ. The CDR3 contains 16 residues. Trimming took off 0 bases at V and 2 bases at J, with 14 bases between the two ends. The CDR3 loop reads CASSLAAGQLNTEAFF. CDR3 in DNA: TGCGCCAGCAGCTTGGCAGCCGGACAGCTAAACACTGAAGCTTTCTTT.

This clonotype was counted only a few times. This chain joins TRBV2 and TRBJ2-7; 7 nucleotides align to TRBD2. In germline, CDR1 is SNHLY, CDR2 FYNNEI. This CDR3 spans 15 amino acids. Losses at the gene ends were 8 bases for V and 0 bases for J; bases not matched to a gene: 10. CDR3 nucleotides: TGTGCCAGCTCTCTCGGGGGGAGGCTCTCCTACGAGCAGTACTTC. It specifies CASSLGGRLSYEQYF.

V is TRBV7-9 and J is TRBJ2-5, with 8 bases lining up with TRBD1. The germline gives CDR1 SEHNR, CDR2 FQNEAQ (reference sequence). With V trimmed by 4 bases and J by 14 bases, 9 bases remained unmatched. The CDR3 contains 12 residues. This CDR3 is CASSSKQGGPYF. CDR3 nucleotide sequence: TGTGCCAGCAGCTCAAAACAGGGGGGACCTTACTTC.

This clonotype was seen at least ten times. The chain links TRBV7-9 to TRBJ2-1; 8 nucleotides match TRBD2. The CDR3 has 16 residues. With 3 bases clipped from V and 10 bases from J, the junction kept 14 bases outside the gene matches. The germline V gene has CDR1 SEHNR and CDR2 FQNEAQ (reference sequence). CDR3 coding DNA: TGTGCCAGCAGCTTTGAACGGCGGGCGGGAGGATGGGAGCAGTTCTTC. It encodes CASSFERRAGGWEQFF.

The chain joins TRBV5-1 to TRBJ1-2, with D perhaps TRBD1 (6 bases). Deletions cut 4 bases from V and 1 base from J, with 14 bases between. The CDR3 runs 15 residues. CDR1 and CDR2 from the germline V gene are SGHRS and YFSETQ. CDR3 in DNA: TGCGCCAGCAGCACAGAATCGGGACATAACTATGGCTACACCTTC. Translated, it gives CASSTESGHNYGYTF.

V usage is TRBV6-2 or TRBV6-3 and J usage is TRBJ2-7, with 9 bases that match TRBD2. Losses at the gene ends were 6 bases for V and 5 bases for J; bases not matched to a gene: 8. The CDR3 runs 14 residues. The germline gives CDR1 MNHEY, CDR2 SVGEGT. Here the CDR3 reads CASSSYSGRDEQYF. CDR3 bases: TGTGCCAGCAGCTCCTATAGCGGGAGAGACGAGCAGTACTTC.

The genes are TRBV2 and TRBJ2-2; D tentatively fits TRBD1 or TRBD2 (5 bases each). With 11 bases removed from V and 7 bases from J, the gap between germline ends came to 8 bases. The CDR3 covers 10 residues. Germline assignment: CDR1 SNHLY and CDR2 FYNNEI. In nucleotides, the CDR3 is TGTGCCCTGGGGGACGGGGAGCTGTTTTTT. Its protein is CALGDGELFF.

This clonotype was counted many times. The V gene is TRBV24-1, the J gene TRBJ2-1; TRBD2 matches at 9 bases. CDR3 length equals 16 residues. V lost 4 bases, J lost 6 bases, and 9 bases stayed unmatched. Germline V gives CDR1 KGHDR, CDR2 SFDVKD. Written as DNA, the CDR3 is TGTGCCACCAGTGAAGATACTAGCGGGTTCGCCAATGAGCAGTTCTTC. Translating it yields CATSEDTSGFANEQFF.

The chain carries TRBV27 and TRBJ2-3, with TRBD1 as a possible D gene (6 bases). V was clipped by 6 bases and J by 12 bases, with 13 bases between them. Germline CDR1 and CDR2: MNHEY and SMNVEV (reference sequence). This CDR3 comprises 11 residues. This CDR3 reads CASRQGLVQYF. The DNA of the CDR3 is TGTGCCAGCAGGCAGGGGTTGGTACAGTATTTT.

This clonotype was counted between two and nine times. The chain recombines TRBV19 with TRBJ1-1; D not certain. This CDR3 comprises 14 residues. The V gene lost 7 bases and the J gene lost 6 bases, with 18 bases spanning the gap. CDR1 LNHDA and CDR2 SQIVND come from the germline V gene (reference sequence). CDR3 bases: TGTGCCAGTACCTTGGCGGGCGCTGGAGCTGAAGCTTTCTTT. It codes for CASTLAGAGAEAFF.

This clonotype showed up just a few times. V and J are TRBV5-5 and TRBJ2-7; D is possibly TRBD1 (6 bases). Looked up from germline, CDR1 is SGHKS and CDR2 is YYEKEE (reference sequence). Trimming shortened V by 2 bases and J by 3 bases, and 15 bases separated the two germline ends. The CDR3 has 15 amino acids. CDR3 loop: CASSFFQGLLYEQYF. Here the CDR3 DNA reads TGTGCCAGCAGCTTTTTCCAGGGGCTTCTCTACGAGCAGTACTTC. Based on the CDR3 plus reference TRBV5-5 and TRBJ2-7, the full variable domain is DAGVTQSPTHLIKTRGQQVTLRCSPISGHKSVSWYQQVLGQGPQFIFQYYEKEERGRGNFPDRFSARQFPNYSSELNVNALLLGDSALYLCASSFFQGLLYEQYFGPGTRLTVT.

This clonotype showed up just a few times. The chain carries TRBV12-5 and TRBJ2-2, with D tentatively TRBD2 (6 bases). Trimming took off 2 bases at V and 8 bases at J, with 18 bases between the two ends. This CDR3 comprises 16 residues. CDR1 is LGHNT and CDR2 is FRNRAP in the germline V gene. The CDR3 DNA sequence: TGTGCTAGTGGTTTGATCATCTCGGGACTCGCTGGGGAGCTGTTTTTT. It yields the protein CASGLIISGLAGELFF.

This rearrangement joins TRBV5-1 to TRBJ2-5, with 11 bases lining up with TRBD2. The CDR3 is 15 residues long. Germline CDR1 SGHRS, CDR2 YFSETQ. V was clipped by 3 bases and J by 4 bases; unmatched bases: 5. The CDR3 loop is CASSSTSGRGETQYF. The CDR3, as DNA: TGCGCCAGCAGCTCAACTAGCGGGAGAGGAGAGACCCAGTACTTC. Variable domain in full (rest from reference TRBV5-1 and TRBJ2-5): KAGVTQTPRYLIKTRGQQVTLSCSPISGHRSVSWYQQTPGQGLQFLFEYFSETQRNKGNFPGRFSGRQFSNSRSEMNVSTLELGDSALYLCASSSTSGRGETQYFGPGTRLLVL.

This clonotype was seen at least ten times. The chain uses TRBV20-1 and TRBJ2-3, with TRBD2 matching over 7 bases. Germline V gene lookup returns CDR1 DFQATT and CDR2 SNEGSKA (reference sequence). CDR3 length: 13 residues. V shed 6 bases, J shed 6 bases, and the junction held 9 bases outside the gene matches. CDR3 loop: CSALGRAGDTQYF. CDR3 nucleotide sequence: TGCAGTGCGTTGGGGAGGGCCGGCGATACGCAGTATTTT.

The rearrangement uses TRBV7-9 and TRBJ2-3; 15 nucleotides agree with TRBD2. CDR1 SEHNR and CDR2 FQNEAQ come from the germline V gene (reference sequence). V gave up 4 bases and J gave up 2 bases; unmatched junction bases: 7. The CDR3 sequence is 18 residues long. DNA for the CDR3: TGTGCCAGCAGCTCCCCGGGACTAGCGGGAGGCCACACAGATACGCAGTATTTT. This gives the protein CASSSPGLAGGHTDTQYF.

In its sample, this clonotype was seen many times. This rearrangement joins TRBV3-1 to TRBJ2-5; D may be TRBD2 (6 bases). V gave up 4 bases and J gave up 5 bases, with 17 bases separating them. Germline lookup yields CDR1 LGHDT and CDR2 YNNKEL (reference sequence). The CDR3 has 15 residues. The CDR3 DNA sequence: TGTGCCAGCAGCCCTACCCCGGGGAGGTTGGAGACCCAGTACTTC. Protein: CASSPTPGRLETQYF.

This clonotype was observed at least ten times. This chain links TRBV20-1 with TRBJ1-4, with D tentatively TRBD1 (5 bases). V was trimmed by 6 bases and J by 7 bases, leaving 15 bases between them. Germline assignment: CDR1 DFQATT and CDR2 SNEGSKA (reference sequence). There are 13 residues in the CDR3. The CDR3 sequence is CSADSGTGEKLFF. The CDR3 DNA reads as TGCAGTGCGGATTCAGGGACGGGTGAAAAACTGTTTTTT.

This clonotype appeared many times. The chain joins TRBV28 to TRBJ2-7; 7 bases match TRBD2. V shed 5 bases and J 3 bases; nucleotides not matched to a gene: 13. The CDR3 sequence is 16 residues long. From germline, CDR1 is MDHEN and CDR2 SYDVKM. The CDR3 DNA follows: TGTGCCAGCAGTGATCCCTTAGCGGGTCCTTTCTACGAGCAGTACTTC. Its translation is CASSDPLAGPFYEQYF.